This TCR beta chain originates from a study of T-cell memory formation after mild COVID-19. The CDR3 has 13 amino acids. V lost 4 bases to trimming and J lost 5 bases, with 11 bases between them. Germline V gives CDR1 SGHTA, CDR2 FQGNSA. Each CDR3 protein is one row after TCRdb ran MiXCR on the 5' RACE reads. There are under 550,000 distinct CDR3 sequences in the sample; over 15% occur only once, and more than 9% lies in the top ten. This clonotype was recorded at least ten times. The sequenced material came from PBMCs or a T cell subset sorted from them (not recorded which). V usage is TRBV7-2 and J usage is TRBJ2-5; TRBD2 is a possible D gene (6 bases). This TCR was sampled from an adult woman who had mild COVID-19 (a few samples of this study predate the infection). Cell type and time point are not known. The CDR3 DNA sequence: TGTGCCAGCAGCTCTCAGGCGGGGGAGACCCAGTACTTC. Amino acids: CASSSQAGETQYF.